The clone carrying this T cell receptor beta chain was counted many times. From the 5' RACE reads, TCRdb called clonotypes with MiXCR, one entry per CDR3 protein. The sample consists of 640,000 or so distinct CDR3 sequences, roughly 6% of them appearing once. CDR3 size: 14 residues. Germline CDR1 reads SQVTM; CDR2 reads ANQGSEA. Trimming left V 7 bases short and J 5 bases short, with 18 bases between. These data belong to a study of identical twins. The rearrangement uses TRBV29-1 and TRBJ2-1, with TRBD2 as a possible D gene (6 bases). The TCR sequence derives from a man in his late teens or twenties in good health. Sequenced: naive T cells sorted from blood. The DNA of the CDR3 is TGCAGCGCTGGGCACCCGGGGGACGACAATGAGCAGTTCTTC. Translating gives CSAGHPGDDNEQFF.